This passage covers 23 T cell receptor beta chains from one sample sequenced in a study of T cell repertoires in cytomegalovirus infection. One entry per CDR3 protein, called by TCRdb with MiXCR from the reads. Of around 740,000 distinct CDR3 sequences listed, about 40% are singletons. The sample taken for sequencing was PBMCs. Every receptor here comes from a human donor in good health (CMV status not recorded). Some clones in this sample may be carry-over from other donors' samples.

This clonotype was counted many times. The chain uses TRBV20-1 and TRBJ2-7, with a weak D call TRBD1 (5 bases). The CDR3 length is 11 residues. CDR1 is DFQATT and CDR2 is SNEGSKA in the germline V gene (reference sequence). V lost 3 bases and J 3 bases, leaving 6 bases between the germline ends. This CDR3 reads CSASDSYEQYF. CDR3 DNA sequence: TGCAGTGCTAGCGACAGCTACGAGCAGTACTTC.

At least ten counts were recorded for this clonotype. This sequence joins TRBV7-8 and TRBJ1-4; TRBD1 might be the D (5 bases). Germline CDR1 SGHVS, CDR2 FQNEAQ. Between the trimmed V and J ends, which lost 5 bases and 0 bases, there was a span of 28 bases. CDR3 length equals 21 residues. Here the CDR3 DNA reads TGTGCCAGCAGCCCCGGGCGAACTCAGCAAGGGGTCGTTGCAACTAATGAAAAACTGTTTTTT. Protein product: CASSPGRTQQGVVATNEKLFF.

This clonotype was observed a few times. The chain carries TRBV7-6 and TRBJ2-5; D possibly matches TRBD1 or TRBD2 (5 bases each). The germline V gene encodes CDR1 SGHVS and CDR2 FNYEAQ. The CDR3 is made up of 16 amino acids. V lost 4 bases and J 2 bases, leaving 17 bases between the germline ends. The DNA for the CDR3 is TGTGCCAGCAGCTGGGGCCCGGGGTTTACGCAAGAGACCCAGTACTTC. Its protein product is CASSWGPGFTQETQYF. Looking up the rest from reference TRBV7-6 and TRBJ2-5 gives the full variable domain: GAGVSQSPRYKVTKRGQDVALRCDPISGHVSLYWYRQALGQGPEFLTYFNYEAQQDKSGLPNDRFSAERPEGSISTLTIQRTEQRDSAMYRCASSWGPGFTQETQYFGPGTRLLVL.

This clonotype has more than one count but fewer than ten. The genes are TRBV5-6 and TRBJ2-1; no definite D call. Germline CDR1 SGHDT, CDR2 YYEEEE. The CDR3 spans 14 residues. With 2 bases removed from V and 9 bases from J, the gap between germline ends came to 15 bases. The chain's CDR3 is CASSFWSPSPEQFF. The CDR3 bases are TGTGCCAGCAGCTTTTGGTCCCCCTCCCCTGAGCAGTTCTTC.

In DNA, the CDR3 is TGTGCCAGCAGCCCATCAAAGGCAGCGACCTACAATGAGCAGTTCTTC. As protein: CASSPSKAATYNEQFF. The chain couples TRBV7-6 to TRBJ2-1, with D unresolved. This CDR3 is built from 16 residues. From germline, CDR1 is SGHVS and CDR2 FNYEAQ. V was shortened by 5 bases and J by 2 bases, with 16 bases between the two germline ends. Full variable domain (rest looked up from reference TRBV7-6 and TRBJ2-1): GAGVSQSPRYKVTKRGQDVALRCDPISGHVSLYWYRQALGQGPEFLTYFNYEAQQDKSGLPNDRFSAERPEGSISTLTIQRTEQRDSAMYRCASSPSKAATYNEQFFGPGTRLTVL.

The CDR3 DNA is TGTGCCAGCAGTTTCGGACTAGCCTACGAGCAGTTCTTC. It yields the protein CASSFGLAYEQFF. The chain employs TRBV28 and TRBJ2-1; 8 bases are shared with TRBD2. V lost 3 bases to trimming and J lost 10 bases; unmatched junction nucleotides: 5. This CDR3 is built from 13 residues. The germline gives CDR1 MDHEN, CDR2 SYDVKM. Using reference TRBV28 and TRBJ2-1 for the parts outside the CDR3, the full variable domain is DVKVTQSSRYLVKRTGEKVFLECVQDMDHENMFWYRQDPGLGLRLIYFSYDVKMKEKGDIPEGYSVSREKKERFSLILESASTNQTSMYLCASSFGLAYEQFFGPGTRLTVL.

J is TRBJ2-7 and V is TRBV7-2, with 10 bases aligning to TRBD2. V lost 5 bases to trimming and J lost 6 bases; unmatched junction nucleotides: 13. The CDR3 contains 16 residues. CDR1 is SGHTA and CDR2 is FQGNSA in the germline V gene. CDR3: CASSLLLAGLVREQYF. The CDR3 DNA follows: TGTGCCAGCAGCCTACTACTAGCGGGATTAGTTCGCGAGCAGTACTTC.

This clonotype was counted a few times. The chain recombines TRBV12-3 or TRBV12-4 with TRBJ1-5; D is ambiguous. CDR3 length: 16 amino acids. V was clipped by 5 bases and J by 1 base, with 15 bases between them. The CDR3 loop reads CASSPLGPQSNQPQHF. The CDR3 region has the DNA TGTGCCAGCAGTCCGCTGGGTCCTCAAAGCAATCAGCCCCAGCATTTT.

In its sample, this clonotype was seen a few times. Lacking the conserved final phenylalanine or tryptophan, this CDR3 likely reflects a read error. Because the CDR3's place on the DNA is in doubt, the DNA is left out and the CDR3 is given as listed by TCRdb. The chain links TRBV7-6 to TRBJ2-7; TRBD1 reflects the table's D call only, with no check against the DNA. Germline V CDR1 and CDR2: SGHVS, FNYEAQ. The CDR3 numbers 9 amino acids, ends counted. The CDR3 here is CASSQGPPL.

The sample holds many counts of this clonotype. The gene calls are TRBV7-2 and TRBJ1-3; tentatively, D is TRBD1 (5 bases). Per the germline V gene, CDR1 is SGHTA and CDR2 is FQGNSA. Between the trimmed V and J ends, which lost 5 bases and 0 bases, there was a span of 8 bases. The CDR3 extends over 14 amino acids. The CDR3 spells CASSRDSSGNTIYF. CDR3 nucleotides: TGTGCCAGCAGCCGAGACAGCTCTGGAAACACCATATATTTT.

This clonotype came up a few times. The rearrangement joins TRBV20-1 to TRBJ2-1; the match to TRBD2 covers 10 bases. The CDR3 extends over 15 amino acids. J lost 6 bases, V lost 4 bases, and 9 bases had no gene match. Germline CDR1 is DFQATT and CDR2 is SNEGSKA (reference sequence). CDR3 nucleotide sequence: TGCAGTGCTAAGGAAGCGGGAGGGCCCTCCAATGAGCAGTTCTTC. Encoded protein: CSAKEAGGPSNEQFF.

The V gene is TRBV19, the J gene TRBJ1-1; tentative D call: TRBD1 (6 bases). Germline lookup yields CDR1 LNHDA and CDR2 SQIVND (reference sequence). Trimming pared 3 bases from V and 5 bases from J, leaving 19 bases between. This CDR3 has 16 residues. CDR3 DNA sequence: TGTGCCAGTAGTATGACGGACACAGGGAGAGGTACTGAAGCTTTCTTT. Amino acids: CASSMTDTGRGTEAFF.

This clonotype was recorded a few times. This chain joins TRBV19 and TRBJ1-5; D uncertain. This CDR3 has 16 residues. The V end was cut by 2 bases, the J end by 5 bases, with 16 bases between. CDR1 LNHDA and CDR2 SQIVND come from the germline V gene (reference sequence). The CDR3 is CASSILSTTFDQPQHF. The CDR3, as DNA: TGTGCCAGTAGTATACTGTCGACGACATTTGATCAGCCCCAGCATTTT.

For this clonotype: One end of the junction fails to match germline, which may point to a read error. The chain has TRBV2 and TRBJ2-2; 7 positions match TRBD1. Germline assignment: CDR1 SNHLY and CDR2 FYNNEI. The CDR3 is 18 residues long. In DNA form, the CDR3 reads TGTGCCAGCAGCCCAAACACTCCGGGACAGAAAAACACCGTGGAGCTGTTTTTT. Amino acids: CASSPNTPGQKNTVELFF.

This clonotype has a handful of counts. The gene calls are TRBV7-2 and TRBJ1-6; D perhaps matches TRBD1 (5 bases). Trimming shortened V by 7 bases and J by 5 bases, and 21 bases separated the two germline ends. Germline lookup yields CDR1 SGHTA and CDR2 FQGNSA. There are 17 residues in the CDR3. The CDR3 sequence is CASTNGKGAKDNSPLHF. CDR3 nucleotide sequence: TGTGCCAGCACTAACGGTAAAGGGGCGAAAGATAATTCACCCCTCCACTTT.

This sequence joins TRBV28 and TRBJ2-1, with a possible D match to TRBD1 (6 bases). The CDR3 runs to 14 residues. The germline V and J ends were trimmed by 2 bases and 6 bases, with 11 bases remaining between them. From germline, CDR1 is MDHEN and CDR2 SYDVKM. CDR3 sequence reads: CASSLADRFNEQFF. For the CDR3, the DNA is TGTGCCAGCAGTTTAGCGGACAGATTCAATGAGCAGTTCTTC. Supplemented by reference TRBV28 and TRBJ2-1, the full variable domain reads DVKVTQSSRYLVKRTGEKVFLECVQDMDHENMFWYRQDPGLGLRLIYFSYDVKMKEKGDIPEGYSVSREKKERFSLILESASTNQTSMYLCASSLADRFNEQFFGPGTRLTVL.

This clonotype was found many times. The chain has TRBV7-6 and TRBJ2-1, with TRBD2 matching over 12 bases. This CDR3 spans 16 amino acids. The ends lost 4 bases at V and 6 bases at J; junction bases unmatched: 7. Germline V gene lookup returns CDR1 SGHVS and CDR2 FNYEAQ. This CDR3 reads CASSYLAGGGTNEQFF. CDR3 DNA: TGTGCCAGCAGCTACCTAGCGGGAGGGGGAACCAATGAGCAGTTCTTC.

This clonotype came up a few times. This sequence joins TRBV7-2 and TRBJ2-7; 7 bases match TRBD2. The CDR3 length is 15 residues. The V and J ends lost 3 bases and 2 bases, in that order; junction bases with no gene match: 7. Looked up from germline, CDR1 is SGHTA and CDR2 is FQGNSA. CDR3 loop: CASSFGWGGTYEQYF. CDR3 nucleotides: TGTGCCAGCAGCTTTGGATGGGGGGGAACCTACGAGCAGTACTTC.

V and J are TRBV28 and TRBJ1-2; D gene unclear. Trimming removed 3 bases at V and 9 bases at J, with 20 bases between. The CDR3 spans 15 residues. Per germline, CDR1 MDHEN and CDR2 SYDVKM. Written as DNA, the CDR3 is TGTGCCAGCAGTTTTCTTACCGGGTCCTTAGTGAGCTACACCTTC. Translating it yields CASSFLTGSLVSYTF.

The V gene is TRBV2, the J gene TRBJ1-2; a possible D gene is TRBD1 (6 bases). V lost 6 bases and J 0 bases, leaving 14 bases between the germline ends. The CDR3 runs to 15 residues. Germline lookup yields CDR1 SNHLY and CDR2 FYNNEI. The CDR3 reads CASRDRGTTNYGYTF. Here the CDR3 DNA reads TGTGCCAGCAGGGATCGCGGGACAACTAACTATGGCTACACCTTC.

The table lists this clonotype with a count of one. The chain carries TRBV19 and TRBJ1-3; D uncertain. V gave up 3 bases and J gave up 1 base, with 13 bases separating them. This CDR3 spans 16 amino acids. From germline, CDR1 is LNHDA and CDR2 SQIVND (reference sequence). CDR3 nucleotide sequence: TGTGCCAGTAGTATTAGCCGCAGTCCTTCTGGAAACACCATATATTTT. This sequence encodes CASSISRSPSGNTIYF.

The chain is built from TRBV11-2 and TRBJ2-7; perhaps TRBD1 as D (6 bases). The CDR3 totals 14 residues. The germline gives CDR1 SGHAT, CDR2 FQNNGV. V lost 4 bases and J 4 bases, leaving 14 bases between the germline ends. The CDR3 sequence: CASSWASGEYEQYF. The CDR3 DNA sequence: TGTGCCAGCAGCTGGGCGTCAGGGGAATACGAGCAGTACTTC. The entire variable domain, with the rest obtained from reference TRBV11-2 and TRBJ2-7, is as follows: EAGVAQSPRYKIIEKRQSVAFWCNPISGHATLYWYQQILGQGPKLLIQFQNNGVVDDSQLPKDRFSAERLKGVDSTLKIQPAKLEDSAVYLCASSWASGEYEQYFGPGTRLTVT.

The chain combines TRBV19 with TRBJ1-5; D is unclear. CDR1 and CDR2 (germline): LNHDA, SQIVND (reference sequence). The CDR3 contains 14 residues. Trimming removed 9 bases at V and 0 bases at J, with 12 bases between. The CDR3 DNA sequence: TGTGCCAGCCAGCGGGCGTATAGCAATCAGCCCCAGCATTTT. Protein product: CASQRAYSNQPQHF. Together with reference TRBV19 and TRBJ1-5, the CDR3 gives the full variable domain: DGGITQSPKYLFRKEGQNVTLSCEQNLNHDAMYWYRQDPGQGLRLIYYSQIVNDFQKGDIAEGYSVSREKKESFPLTVTSAQKNPTAFYLCASQRAYSNQPQHFGDGTRLSIL.